The 21 T cell receptor beta chains given below trace back to one sample, sequenced in a study of blood T cell repertoires in COVID-19. The protocol was immunoSEQ multiplex PCR, while the TCRdb copy is restricted to in-frame clones and leaves out a portion. The data hold roughly 200,000 clones, with 83% observed a single time. The sequenced material came from peripheral blood. These receptors all come from a human donor in a cohort sampled during active COVID-19.

The V and J genes are TRBV15 and TRBJ2-5, with D perhaps matching TRBD2 (6 bases). Germline CDR1 LNHNV, CDR2 YYDKDF (reference sequence). The CDR3 covers 13 residues. The V and J ends lost 0 bases and 5 bases respectively, with 7 bases between them. CDR3: CATSREGRETQYF. CDR3 bases: TGTGCCACCAGCAGAGAGGGGAGGGAGACCCAGTACTTC.

The gene calls are TRBV18 and TRBJ1-5, with D perhaps matching TRBD1 (6 bases). Germline values: CDR1 KGHSH, CDR2 LQKENI. V lost 2 bases and J 0 bases, leaving 8 bases between the germline ends. This CDR3 comprises 15 residues. This CDR3 is CASSPSRGSNQPQHF. For the CDR3, the DNA is TGTGCCAGCTCACCAAGCAGGGGTAGCAATCAGCCCCAGCATTTT.

The CDR3 sequence is CASSHGTGTYEQYF. The CDR3 nucleotides read TGCGCCAGCAGCCACGGGACAGGGACTTACGAGCAGTACTTC. This sequence joins TRBV4-3 and TRBJ2-7, with TRBD1 matching over 9 bases. Germline values: CDR1 LGHNA, CDR2 YSLEER. The CDR3 is 14 residues long. Trimming removed 3 bases from V and 4 bases from J; junction bases left unmatched: 4.

The rearrangement links TRBV3-1 (or the pseudogene TRBV3-2) to TRBJ2-2; D is ambiguous. Germline values: CDR1 LGHDT, CDR2 YNNKEL (reference sequence). The CDR3 extends over 15 amino acids. Trimming shortened V by 1 base and J by 4 bases, and 10 bases separated the two germline ends. CDR3 sequence reads: CASSQGLGGTGELFF. The DNA for the CDR3 is TGTGCCAGCAGCCAAGGTCTAGGCGGCACCGGGGAGCTGTTTTTT.

V gene TRBV28 combines with J gene TRBJ1-2, with D possibly TRBD1 on 5 matching bases. CDR1 and CDR2 from the germline V gene are MDHEN and SYDVKM. The CDR3 covers 12 residues. The V end was cut by 2 bases, the J end by 5 bases, with 6 bases between. The CDR3 DNA follows: TGTGCCAGCAGTTTAGGGGGGTATGGCTACACCTTC. Translated: CASSLGGYGYTF.

The J gene is TRBJ1-4, the V gene TRBV5-1; D may be TRBD1 (5 bases). V lost 0 bases to trimming and J lost 4 bases, with 7 bases between them. The germline CDR1 and CDR2 sequences are SGHRS and YFSETQ. The CDR3 has 14 residues. CDR3 residues: CASSLGQLNEKLFF. CDR3 bases: TGCGCCAGCAGCTTGGGACAGCTTAATGAAAAACTGTTTTTT.

Only one count was recorded for this clone. DNA of the CDR3: TGTGCCAGCAGCTATGGGACTAGCGGGATATCCAACGAGCAGTACTTC. Protein product: CASSYGTSGISNEQYF. The chain links TRBV7-2 to TRBJ2-7; 13 nucleotides line up with TRBD2. Per the germline V gene, CDR1 is SGHTA and CDR2 is FQGNSA. V trimming: 4 bases; J trimming: 5 bases; junction bases outside the gene matches: 8. This CDR3 region has 16 residues.

The rearrangement uses TRBV11-2 and TRBJ2-7, with D possibly matching TRBD1 (5 bases). Between the trimmed V and J ends, which lost 4 bases and 3 bases, there was a span of 7 bases. Germline assignment: CDR1 SGHAT and CDR2 FQNNGV. CDR3 length: 12 residues. CDR3 DNA sequence: TGTGCCAGCAGCTCCAGGGTCTACGAGCAGTACTTC. Its protein is CASSSRVYEQYF.

This clone turned up a few times. The chain employs TRBV7-2 and TRBJ1-2, with D perhaps matching TRBD1 (6 bases). Germline CDR1 is SGHTA and CDR2 is FQGNSA. The V gene lost 3 bases and the J gene lost 2 bases, with 7 bases spanning the gap. The CDR3 consists of 13 residues. CDR3 in DNA: TGTGCCAGCAGCTTCAGGGGAAACTATGGCTACACCTTC. Protein product: CASSFRGNYGYTF.

A note on this clone: Additional DNA sequences in this sample encode the identical CDR3. The V and J genes are TRBV15 and TRBJ2-5, with 9 nucleotides matching TRBD1. Trimming took 3 bases from V and 1 from J; bases not matched to a gene: 0. The germline gives CDR1 LNHNV, CDR2 YYDKDF (reference sequence). The length of the CDR3 is 14 residues. CDR3 sequence (DNA): TGTGCCACCAGCAGGGACAGGGGCCAAGAGACCCAGTACTTC. It codes for CATSRDRGQETQYF.

The chain recombines TRBV24-1 with TRBJ2-5; D possibly corresponds to TRBD2 (5 bases). Between the trimmed V and J ends, which lost 6 bases and 3 bases, there was a span of 13 bases. CDR1 is KGHDR and CDR2 is SFDVKD in the germline V gene. There are 14 residues in the CDR3. DNA for the CDR3: TGTGCCACCAGTCGGGGTGGACTTGAAGAGACCCAGTACTTC. It encodes CATSRGGLEETQYF.

Notes on this clone: This sample includes further DNA sequences coding for the same CDR3. J is TRBJ1-1 and V is TRBV20-1, with D perhaps TRBD1 (5 bases). The V end lost 3 bases, the J end lost 8 bases, and 7 bases lay between the germline ends. The CDR3 totals 10 residues. Germline-derived CDR1 and CDR2 are DFQATT and SNEGSKA (reference sequence). The CDR3 reads CSARRGEAFF. DNA of the CDR3: TGCAGTGCTAGGCGGGGCGAAGCTTTCTTT.

V is TRBV7-2 and J is TRBJ1-6, with 9 bases identical to TRBD1. Germline loops: CDR1 SGHTA, CDR2 FQGNSA. Trimming cost V 5 bases and J 9 bases; bases outside gene matches: 11. This CDR3 has 16 residues. The CDR3 nucleotides read TGTGCCAGCAGCCTAGGGACAGGGACCAGGAGTTCACCCCTCCACTTT. It encodes CASSLGTGTRSSPLHF.

The chain employs TRBV6-6 and TRBJ2-6; D is perhaps TRBD2 (6 bases). Germline V lookup: CDR1 MNHNY, CDR2 SVGAGI (reference sequence). This CDR3 spans 19 amino acids. Trimming left V 6 bases short and J 1 base short, with 22 bases between. The CDR3 DNA reads as TGTGCCAGCAGCTTAACTGGGACTCCGGTTGGGTCTGGGGCCAACGTCCTGACTTTC. Translating gives CASSLTGTPVGSGANVLTF.

The chain joins TRBV6-2 or TRBV6-3 to TRBJ2-1; possibly TRBD2 for D (5 bases). Germline lookup yields CDR1 MNHEY and CDR2 SVGEGT. The CDR3 has 17 residues. Trimming shortened V by 2 bases and J by 0 bases, and 14 bases separated the two germline ends. CDR3 sequence (DNA): TGTGCCAGCAGTTACCACCCCCGGGAATCCTCCTACAATGAGCAGTTCTTC. Encoded protein: CASSYHPRESSYNEQFF.

This chain connects TRBV18 to TRBJ1-2, with D maybe TRBD1 (6 bases). The germline V and J ends were trimmed by 6 bases and 2 bases, with 16 bases remaining between them. The CDR3 totals 15 residues. Germline assignment: CDR1 KGHSH and CDR2 LQKENI. The CDR3 loop reads CASSPGQSQNYGYTF. The DNA of the CDR3 is TGTGCCAGCTCTCCCGGACAGTCCCAGAACTATGGCTACACCTTC.

This sequence joins TRBV5-1 and TRBJ1-4; a possible D gene is TRBD1 (5 bases). This CDR3 is built from 15 residues. V lost 0 bases, J lost 8 bases, and 14 bases lay in between. Per germline, CDR1 SGHRS and CDR2 YFSETQ. The CDR3 DNA reads as TGCGCCAGCAGCTTGGATCGGGGGGGTAGAGAAAAACTGTTTTTT. This sequence encodes CASSLDRGGREKLFF.

The chain employs TRBV6-5 and TRBJ1-2, with 8 bases fitting TRBD1. Trimming at V came to 6 bases and at J to 6 bases, leaving 3 bases not matched to a gene. This CDR3 has 12 residues. The germline V gene encodes CDR1 MNHEY and CDR2 SVGAGI. This chain's CDR3 is CASRRQGNGYTF. In nucleotides, the CDR3 is TGTGCCAGCAGGCGACAGGGGAATGGCTACACCTTC.

The chain combines TRBV6-5 with TRBJ2-7, with TRBD2 matching over 10 bases. V lost 8 bases and J lost 3; bases outside the gene matches: 10. In germline, CDR1 is MNHEY, CDR2 SVGAGI. The CDR3 sequence is 15 residues long. CDR3 sequence reads: CASEPAGGPGYEQYF. For the CDR3, the DNA is TGTGCCAGCGAACCAGCGGGGGGGCCCGGCTACGAGCAGTACTTC.

This chain uses TRBV29-1 with TRBJ2-7; possible D gene TRBD1, 5 bases. The CDR3 is made up of 11 amino acids. The germline CDR1 and CDR2 sequences are SQVTM and ANQGSEA. The V and J ends lost 5 bases and 5 bases respectively, with 10 bases between them. In DNA, the CDR3 is TGCAGCGTTCGGCAGGGTCACGAGCAGTACTTC. Amino acids: CSVRQGHEQYF.

This clone was observed a few times. The chain uses TRBV11-3 and TRBJ1-1; TRBD1 matches 7 bases. The CDR3 is made up of 14 amino acids. J was trimmed by 1 base and V by 3 bases; bases with no gene match: 2. Germline assignment: CDR1 SGHNT and CDR2 YENEEA. The CDR3 DNA follows: TGTGCCAGCAGCTTGGACAGGAGGAACACTGAAGCTTTCTTT. Translating gives CASSLDRRNTEAFF. The full variable domain, with the rest looked up from reference TRBV11-3 and TRBJ1-1, is EAGVVQSPRYKIIEKKQPVAFWCNPISGHNTLYWYLQNLGQGPELLIRYENEEAVDDSQLPKDRFSAERLKGVDSTLKIQPAELGDSAVYLCASSLDRRNTEAFFGQGTRLTVV.